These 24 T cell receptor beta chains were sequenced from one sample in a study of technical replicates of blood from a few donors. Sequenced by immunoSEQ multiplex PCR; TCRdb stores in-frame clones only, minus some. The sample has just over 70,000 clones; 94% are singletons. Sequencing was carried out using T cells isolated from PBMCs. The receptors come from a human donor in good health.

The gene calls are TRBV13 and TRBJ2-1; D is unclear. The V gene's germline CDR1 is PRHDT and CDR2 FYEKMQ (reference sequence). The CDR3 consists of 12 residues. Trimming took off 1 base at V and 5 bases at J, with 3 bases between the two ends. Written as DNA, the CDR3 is TGTGCCAGCAGCTTAGCTCACAATGAGCAGTTCTTC. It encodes CASSLAHNEQFF.

The CDR3 loop reads CASSLAGQGSHYGYTF. The CDR3, as DNA: TGTGCCAGCAGCTTAGCGGGACAGGGCTCCCACTATGGCTACACCTTC. This chain connects TRBV7-2 to TRBJ1-2, with TRBD1 identical over 9 bases. Germline trimming cut 0 bases from V and 3 bases from J; bases unmatched to any gene: 5. The germline gives CDR1 SGHTA, CDR2 FQGNSA. The CDR3 runs 16 residues.

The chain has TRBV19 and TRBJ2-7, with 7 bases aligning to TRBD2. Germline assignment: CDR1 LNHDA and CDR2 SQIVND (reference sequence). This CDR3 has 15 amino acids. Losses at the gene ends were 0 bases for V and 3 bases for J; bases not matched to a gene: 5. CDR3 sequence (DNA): TGTGCCAGTAGTATAGATGCGGGGGTAGTCTACGAGCAGTACTTC. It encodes CASSIDAGVVYEQYF.

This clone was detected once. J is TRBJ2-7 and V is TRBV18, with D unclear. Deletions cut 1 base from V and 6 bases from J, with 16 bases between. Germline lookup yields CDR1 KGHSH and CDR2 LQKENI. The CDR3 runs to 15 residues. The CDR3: CASSPLNIDKIEQYF. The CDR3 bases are TGTGCCAGCTCACCACTGAACATTGATAAGATCGAGCAGTACTTC.

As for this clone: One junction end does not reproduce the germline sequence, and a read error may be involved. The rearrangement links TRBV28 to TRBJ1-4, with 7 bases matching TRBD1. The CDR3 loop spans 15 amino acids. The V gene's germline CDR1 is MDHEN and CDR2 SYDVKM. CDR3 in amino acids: CASSLGDGTVEELFF. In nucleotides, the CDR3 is TGTGCCAGCAGTTTGGGAGACGGGACAGTTGAAGAACTGTTTTTT.

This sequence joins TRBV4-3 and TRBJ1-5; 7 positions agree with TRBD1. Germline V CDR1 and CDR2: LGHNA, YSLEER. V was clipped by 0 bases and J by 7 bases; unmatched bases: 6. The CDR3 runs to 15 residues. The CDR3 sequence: CASSQEQGLGQPQHF. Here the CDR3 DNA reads TGCGCCAGCAGCCAAGAACAGGGGTTGGGCCAGCCCCAGCATTTT.

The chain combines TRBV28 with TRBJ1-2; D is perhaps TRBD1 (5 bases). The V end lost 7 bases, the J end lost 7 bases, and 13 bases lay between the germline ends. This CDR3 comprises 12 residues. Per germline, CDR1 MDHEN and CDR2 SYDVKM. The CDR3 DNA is TGTGCCAGCACCCACCTTAGGGGTGGCTACACCTTC. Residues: CASTHLRGGYTF.

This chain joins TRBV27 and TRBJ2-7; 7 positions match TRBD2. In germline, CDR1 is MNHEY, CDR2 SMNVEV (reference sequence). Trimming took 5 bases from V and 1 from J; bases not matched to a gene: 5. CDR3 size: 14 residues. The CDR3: CASSPRGGSYEQYF. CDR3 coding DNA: TGTGCCAGCAGTCCCCGCGGGGGTTCCTACGAGCAGTACTTC.

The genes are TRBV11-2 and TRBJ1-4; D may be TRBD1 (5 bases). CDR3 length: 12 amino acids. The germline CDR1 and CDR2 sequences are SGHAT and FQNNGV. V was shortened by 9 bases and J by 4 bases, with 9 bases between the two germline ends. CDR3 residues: CARRDGNEKLFF. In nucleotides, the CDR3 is TGTGCCAGGCGGGACGGTAATGAAAAACTGTTTTTT.

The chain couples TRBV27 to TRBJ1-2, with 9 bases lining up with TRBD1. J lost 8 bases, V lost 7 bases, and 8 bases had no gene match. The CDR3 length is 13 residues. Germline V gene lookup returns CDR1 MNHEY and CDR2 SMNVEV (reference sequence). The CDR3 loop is CASTTGGAEGYTF. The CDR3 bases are TGTGCCAGCACCACAGGGGGCGCCGAGGGCTACACCTTC.

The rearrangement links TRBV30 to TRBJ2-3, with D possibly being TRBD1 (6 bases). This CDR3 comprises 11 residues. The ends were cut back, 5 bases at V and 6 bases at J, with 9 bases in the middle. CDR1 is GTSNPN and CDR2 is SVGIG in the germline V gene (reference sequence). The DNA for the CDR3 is TGTGCCTGGGGCCAGGGGGATACGCAGTATTTT. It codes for CAWGQGDTQYF.

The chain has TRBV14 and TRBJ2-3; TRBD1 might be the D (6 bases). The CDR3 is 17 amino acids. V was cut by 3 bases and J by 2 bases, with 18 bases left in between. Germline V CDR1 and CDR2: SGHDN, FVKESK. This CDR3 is CASSHLTGLVDTDTQYF. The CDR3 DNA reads TGTGCCAGCAGCCACCTGACAGGATTGGTGGACACAGATACGCAGTATTTT.

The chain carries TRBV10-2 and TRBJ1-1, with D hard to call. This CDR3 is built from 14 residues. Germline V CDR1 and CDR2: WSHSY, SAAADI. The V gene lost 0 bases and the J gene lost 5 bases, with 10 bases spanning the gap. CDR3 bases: TGCGCCAGCAGTGAGTCGGGAGTTCTGACTGAAGCTTTCTTT. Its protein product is CASSESGVLTEAFF.

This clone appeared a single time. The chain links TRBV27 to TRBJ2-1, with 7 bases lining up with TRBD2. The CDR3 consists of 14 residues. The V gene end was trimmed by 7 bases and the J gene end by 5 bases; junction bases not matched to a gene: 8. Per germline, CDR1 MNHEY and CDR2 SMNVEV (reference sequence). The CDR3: CASKFQRDHNEQFF. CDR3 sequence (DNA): TGTGCCAGCAAATTCCAGCGGGACCACAATGAGCAGTTCTTC.

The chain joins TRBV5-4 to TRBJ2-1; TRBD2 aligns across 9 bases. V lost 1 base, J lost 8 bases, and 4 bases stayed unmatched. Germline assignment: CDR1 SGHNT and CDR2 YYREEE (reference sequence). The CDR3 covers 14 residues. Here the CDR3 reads CASSLFSGSHEQFF. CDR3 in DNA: TGTGCCAGCAGCTTGTTTAGCGGGAGTCATGAGCAGTTCTTC.

The CDR3 bases are TGTGCCAGCAGCCTCGACAGGGCCCCCAATGGCTACACCTTC. Translated: CASSLDRAPNGYTF. The chain is built from TRBV5-6 and TRBJ1-2; 7 bases match TRBD1. The germline gives CDR1 SGHDT, CDR2 YYEEEE. This CDR3 spans 14 amino acids. The V gene end was trimmed by 4 bases and the J gene end by 6 bases; junction bases not matched to a gene: 9.

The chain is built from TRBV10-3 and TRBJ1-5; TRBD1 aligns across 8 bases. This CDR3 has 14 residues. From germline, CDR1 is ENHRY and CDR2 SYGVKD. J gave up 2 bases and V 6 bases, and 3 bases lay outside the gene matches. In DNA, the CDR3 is TGTGCCATCAGCGGGGGACAGGGCAATCAGCCCCAGCATTTT. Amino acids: CAISGGQGNQPQHF.

CDR3 bases: TGTGCCAGCAGCGCCCCCGGGACAGTTCACAATGAGCAGTTCTTC. Residues: CASSAPGTVHNEQFF. V is TRBV5-5 and J is TRBJ2-1; 7 bases match TRBD1. The CDR3 spans 15 residues. With V trimmed by 4 bases and J by 5 bases, 9 bases remained unmatched. Germline V gene lookup returns CDR1 SGHKS and CDR2 YYEKEE (reference sequence).

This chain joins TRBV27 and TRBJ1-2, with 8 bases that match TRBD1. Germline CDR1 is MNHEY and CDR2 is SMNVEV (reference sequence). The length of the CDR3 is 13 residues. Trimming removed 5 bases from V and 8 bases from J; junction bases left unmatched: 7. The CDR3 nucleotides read TGTGCCAGCAGTGACAGGGGCGCCCAGGGCTACACCTTC. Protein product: CASSDRGAQGYTF.

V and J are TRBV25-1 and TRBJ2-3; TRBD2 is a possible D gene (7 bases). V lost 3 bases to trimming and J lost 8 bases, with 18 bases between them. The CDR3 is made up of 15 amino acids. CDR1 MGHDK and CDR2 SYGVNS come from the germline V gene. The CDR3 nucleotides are TGTGCCAGCAGTGATGCGAGGGGGGGGGCGATTACGCAGTATTTT. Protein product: CASSDARGGAITQYF.

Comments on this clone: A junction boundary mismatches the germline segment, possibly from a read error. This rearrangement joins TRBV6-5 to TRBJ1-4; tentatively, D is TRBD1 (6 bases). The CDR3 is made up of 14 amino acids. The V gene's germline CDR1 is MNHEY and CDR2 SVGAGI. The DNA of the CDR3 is TGTGCCAGCAGTGGTCAGGGGCCTAAGGAAAAACTGTTTTTT. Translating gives CASSGQGPKEKLFF.

CDR3 DNA sequence: TGTGCCTGGTTACCGGGACTTACGAAGGCAGAAGCTTTCTTT. As protein: CAWLPGLTKAEAFF. The chain carries TRBV30 and TRBJ1-1, with a tentative D call TRBD1 (5 bases). V lost 5 bases and J lost 8, with 21 bases in between. Per the germline V gene, CDR1 is GTSNPN and CDR2 is SVGIG (reference sequence). There are 14 residues in the CDR3.

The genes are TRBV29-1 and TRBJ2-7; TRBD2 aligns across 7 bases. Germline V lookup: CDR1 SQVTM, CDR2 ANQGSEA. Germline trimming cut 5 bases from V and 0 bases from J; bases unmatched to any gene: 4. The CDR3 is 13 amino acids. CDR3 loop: CSVLRTSSYEQYF. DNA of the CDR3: TGCAGCGTTCTAAGGACTAGCTCCTACGAGCAGTACTTC.

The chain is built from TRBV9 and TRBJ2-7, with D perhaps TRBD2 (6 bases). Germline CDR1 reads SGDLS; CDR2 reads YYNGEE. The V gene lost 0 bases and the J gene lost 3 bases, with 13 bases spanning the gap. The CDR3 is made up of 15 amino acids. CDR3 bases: TGTGCCAGCAGCGTAGGCCCGAACGGGGGCTACGAGCAGTACTTC. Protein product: CASSVGPNGGYEQYF.